This T cell receptor beta chain was obtained from a study of T cell repertoires in cytomegalovirus infection. Study-level information: Indicated by public TCR beta signatures were CMV infection and matching HLA type.

TCRdb fed the reads into MiXCR, producing one record per CDR3 protein. Here the sample spans under 200,000 distinct CDR3 sequences, 8.5% to 10% being singletons. Notes on the study in general: HLA-C-restricted CMV-specific TCR beta clonotypes prevailed in the ex vivo response.

Comments on this clonotype: What it binds is unknown.

This CDR3 contains 14 residues. Germline loops: CDR1 SGHKS, CDR2 YYEKEE (reference sequence). Trimming shortened V by 2 bases and J by 4 bases, and 9 bases separated the two germline ends. The clonotype was recovered from a human donor in good health (CMV status not recorded). Some clones in this sample may be carry-over from other donors' samples. V usage is TRBV5-5 and J usage is TRBJ2-2; no reliable D call. The sequenced material came from PBMCs. Here the CDR3 DNA reads TGTGCCAGCAGCTTATTCCTGACCACCGGGGAGCTGTTTTTT. This translates into CASSLFLTTGELFF.